This passage covers 23 T cell receptor beta chains from one sample sequenced in a study of T-cell memory formation after mild COVID-19. TCRdb reprocessed the 5' RACE reads via MiXCR and lists one record per CDR3 protein. The sample consists of about 440,000 distinct CDR3 sequences, 20% of them appearing once. The material sequenced was PBMCs or a T cell subset sorted from them (not recorded which). The receptors derive from an adult woman who had mild COVID-19 (a few samples of this study predate the infection). Cell type and time point are not known.

CDR3 loop: CASRPGPSTIMNTEAFF. DNA for the CDR3: TGTGCCAGCCGTCCGGGCCCCTCGACTATCATGAACACTGAAGCTTTCTTT. The V and J genes are TRBV6-1 and TRBJ1-1; no clear D gene. The CDR3 is made up of 17 amino acids. Looked up from germline, CDR1 is MNHNS and CDR2 is SASEGT. V lost 8 bases and J 0 bases, leaving 22 bases between the germline ends.

V and J are TRBV4-3 and TRBJ1-4; TRBD1 is a possible D gene (5 bases). The V gene's germline CDR1 is LGHNA and CDR2 YSLEER. V was cut by 0 bases and J by 7 bases, with 15 bases left in between. CDR3 length: 16 amino acids. In nucleotides, the CDR3 is TGCGCCAGCAGCCAAGATCAGCGGGGGATGGGTGAAAAACTGTTTTTT. Its translation: CASSQDQRGMGEKLFF.

This clonotype was counted a few times. This chain uses TRBV27 with TRBJ1-1; tentative D call: TRBD1 (5 bases). The CDR3 spans 13 residues. Germline V gene data show CDR1 as MNHEY and CDR2 as SMNVEV (reference sequence). Trimming shortened V by 7 bases and J by 7 bases, and 16 bases separated the two germline ends. Here the CDR3 DNA reads TGTGCCAGCACCGACAGAAGGGGCGATGAAGCTTTCTTT. The encoded protein is CASTDRRGDEAFF.

This clonotype was observed a handful of times. The chain carries TRBV28 and TRBJ2-7; no reliable D call. This CDR3 has 15 residues. Germline-derived CDR1 and CDR2 are MDHEN and SYDVKM. Trimming took off 5 bases at V and 2 bases at J, with 16 bases between the two ends. CDR3 nucleotide sequence: TGTGCCAGCAGTAGGGCGCCTTTGGACCCCTACGAGCAGTACTTC. Residues: CASSRAPLDPYEQYF.

This clonotype was counted between two and nine times. V is TRBV29-1 and J is TRBJ2-3; D is undetermined. Trimming removed 4 bases from V and 0 bases from J, with 11 bases in between. The CDR3 runs 14 residues. Germline V gives CDR1 SQVTM, CDR2 ANQGSEA. The chain's CDR3 is CSVGQVTSTDTQYF. DNA of the CDR3: TGCAGCGTTGGCCAAGTTACTAGCACAGATACGCAGTATTTT.

The rearrangement joins TRBV29-1 to TRBJ2-1, with D tentatively TRBD1 (5 bases). Germline V gives CDR1 SQVTM, CDR2 ANQGSEA. Trimming cost V 3 bases and J 5 bases, with 11 bases left between them. CDR3 length: 13 residues. Written as DNA, the CDR3 is TGCAGCGTTGACAGGGCAGGAAACAATGAGCAGTTCTTC. Translation: CSVDRAGNNEQFF.

The chain recombines TRBV4-1 with TRBJ2-3; no clear D. The length of the CDR3 is 14 residues. The germline gives CDR1 MGHRA, CDR2 YSYEKL. V shed 0 bases and J shed 10 bases, with 14 bases lying between them. The CDR3 coding sequence is TGCGCCAGCAGCCAAGATCTTCTAGGCCTGCCGCAGTATTTT. Amino acids: CASSQDLLGLPQYF.

The chain is built from TRBV5-4 and TRBJ2-1; 13 bases agree with TRBD2. This CDR3 region has 16 residues. V shed 2 bases and J 7 bases; nucleotides not matched to a gene: 6. Germline V gene lookup returns CDR1 SGHNT and CDR2 YYREEE (reference sequence). CDR3 sequence: CASSLTSGRAENEQFF. In nucleotides, the CDR3 is TGTGCCAGCAGCTTAACTAGCGGGAGGGCCGAAAATGAGCAGTTCTTC.

The V and J genes are TRBV7-8 and TRBJ1-5; 7 bases match TRBD1. Germline V gene lookup returns CDR1 SGHVS and CDR2 FQNEAQ. This CDR3 contains 18 residues. J gave up 1 base and V 2 bases, and 11 bases lay outside the gene matches. CDR3 protein: CASSLTEEGAASNQPQHF. The CDR3 DNA follows: TGTGCCAGCAGCTTAACCGAGGAGGGGGCGGCCAGCAATCAGCCCCAGCATTTT.

This clonotype was detected a few times. The V gene is TRBV6-1, the J gene TRBJ1-5; D not resolved. V gave up 1 base and J gave up 2 bases, with 9 bases separating them. The CDR3 covers 15 residues. CDR1 is MNHNS, CDR2 SASEGT, per germline. The CDR3 coding sequence is TGTGCCAGCAGTGAAGGGTTGGGTGGCAATCAGCCCCAGCATTTT. It translates to CASSEGLGGNQPQHF.

The chain combines TRBV20-1 with TRBJ2-5; TRBD2 might be the D (6 bases). This CDR3 contains 14 residues. The germline V and J ends were trimmed by 1 base and 1 base, with 10 bases remaining between them. Germline V gene sequence: CDR1 DFQATT, CDR2 SNEGSKA (reference sequence). The CDR3 nucleotides are TGCAGTGCTAGAGGGGCGGGATTCCAAGAGACCCAGTACTTC. Its protein is CSARGAGFQETQYF.

This clonotype was seen only a few times. This chain links TRBV6-1 with TRBJ2-7, with 9 nucleotides matching TRBD2. Trimming removed 2 bases from V and 0 bases from J; junction bases left unmatched: 11. The CDR3 is 18 residues long. CDR1 and CDR2 from the germline V gene are MNHNS and SASEGT. CDR3 DNA: TGTGCCAGCAGTGAACATGGAGCGGGGGGCAGCAGCTCCTACGAGCAGTACTTC. It is translated as CASSEHGAGGSSSYEQYF.

On this clonotype: The junction departs from the called germline gene at one end, perhaps through a read error. The chain couples TRBV7-6 to TRBJ1-5, with D unclear. There are 15 residues in the CDR3. CDR1 and CDR2 from the germline V gene are SGHVS and FNYEAQ. In DNA form, the CDR3 reads TGTGCCAGCAGCCTAGCCCCGAGTAGCAATCAGCCCCAGCATTTT. Its protein product is CASSLAPSSNQPQHF.

The V and J genes are TRBV6-6 and TRBJ2-7, with 9 bases aligning to TRBD2. V was pared by 2 bases and J by 4 bases, with 9 bases of the junction left unmatched. Germline V lookup: CDR1 MNHNY, CDR2 SVGAGI (reference sequence). CDR3 length equals 16 residues. CDR3 DNA: TGTGCCAGCAGTTACCCAGGAATAGCGGGAGCTTACGAGCAGTACTTC. It yields the protein CASSYPGIAGAYEQYF.

The chain carries TRBV7-6 and TRBJ1-1; possibly TRBD1 for D (5 bases). Trimming cost V 5 bases and J 8 bases, with 18 bases left between them. The CDR3 contains 14 residues. The V gene's germline CDR1 is SGHVS and CDR2 FNYEAQ. In nucleotides, the CDR3 is TGTGCCAGCAGCCGACTCGAAACAGGCACCGAAGCTTTCTTT. Its protein product is CASSRLETGTEAFF.

Details on this clonotype: This sequence may be a read error, since a much larger clone differs from it by one base. This chain connects TRBV14 to TRBJ2-7; the match to TRBD2 covers 9 bases. After removal of 3 bases from V and 3 bases from J, the junction contained 9 bases not matched to a gene. CDR1 and CDR2 (germline): SGHDN, FVKESK. The CDR3 consists of 16 residues. Here the CDR3 reads CASSHEGTSFDYEQYF. Written as DNA, the CDR3 is TGTGCCAGCAGCCACGAGGGGACTAGCTTCGACTACGAGCAGTACTTC.

This clonotype was seen only a few times. This chain uses TRBV15 with TRBJ2-1; 10 nucleotides align to TRBD2. Trimming removed 0 bases from V and 9 bases from J; junction bases left unmatched: 8. Looked up from germline, CDR1 is LNHNV and CDR2 is YYDKDF (reference sequence). The length of the CDR3 is 16 residues. The CDR3 DNA follows: TGTGCCACCAGCAGAGATCGGCTAGCGGGAGCTAGTGAGCAGTTCTTC. Translating gives CATSRDRLAGASEQFF.

This clonotype was observed a handful of times. J is TRBJ1-2 and V is TRBV20-1; D uncertain. V was pared by 3 bases and J by 6 bases, with 8 bases between. Germline loops: CDR1 DFQATT, CDR2 SNEGSKA (reference sequence). The CDR3 is 11 amino acids. CDR3 sequence reads: CSASGNNGYTF. In DNA form, the CDR3 reads TGCAGTGCTAGTGGAAATAATGGCTACACCTTC.

The chain recombines TRBV4-1 with TRBJ2-2; 10 nucleotides agree with TRBD1. V shed 3 bases, J shed 4 bases, and the junction held 8 bases outside the gene matches. The CDR3 runs to 17 residues. Germline CDR1 MGHRA, CDR2 YSYEKL. The CDR3 loop is CASSQFRDRGPTGELFF. The CDR3 DNA sequence: TGCGCCAGCAGCCAGTTCCGGGACAGGGGACCCACCGGGGAGCTGTTTTTT.

This clonotype was seen a handful of times. The chain carries TRBV11-3 and TRBJ2-7; D is uncertain. The germline gives CDR1 SGHNT, CDR2 YENEEA. The CDR3 covers 14 residues. Deletions cut 5 bases from V and 0 bases from J, with 11 bases between. The CDR3 spells CASSPPPHSYEQYF. CDR3 in DNA: TGTGCCAGCAGCCCCCCCCCGCACTCCTACGAGCAGTACTTC.

This chain connects TRBV3-1 to TRBJ2-1, with no clear D. The CDR3 loop spans 14 amino acids. V lost 3 bases and J 5 bases, leaving 11 bases between the germline ends. CDR1 LGHDT and CDR2 YNNKEL come from the germline V gene (reference sequence). CDR3 loop: CASSQRRLDNEQFF. The CDR3 DNA reads as TGTGCCAGCAGCCAGAGGCGATTAGACAATGAGCAGTTCTTC.

The chain employs TRBV4-1 and TRBJ1-5; D unresolved. V was clipped by 0 bases and J by 3 bases, with 12 bases between them. The CDR3 covers 16 residues. Germline V gives CDR1 MGHRA, CDR2 YSYEKL. CDR3 in amino acids: CASSQEAGYVNQPQHF. The CDR3 bases are TGCGCCAGCAGCCAAGAGGCCGGGTACGTCAATCAGCCCCAGCATTTT.

In its sample, this clonotype was seen a few times. The V and J genes are TRBV7-6 and TRBJ2-1; 8 bases are a match to TRBD2. With 3 bases clipped from V and 6 bases from J, the junction kept 4 bases outside the gene matches. The CDR3 spans 14 residues. Per germline, CDR1 SGHVS and CDR2 FNYEAQ. CDR3 loop: CASSLSGSPNEQFF. CDR3 in DNA: TGTGCCAGCAGCTTGAGCGGGAGTCCCAATGAGCAGTTCTTC.